Below, one T cell receptor (beta chain) is given with its context. As yet, its antigen is unknown. CDR3 size: 15 residues. With V trimmed by 10 bases and J by 5 bases, 12 bases remained unmatched. Germline values: CDR1 LNHDA, CDR2 SQIVND (reference sequence). TCRdb's copy holds only in-frame clones and misses some; the assay was immunoSEQ multiplex PCR. The sample carries just over 35,000 clones, 79% recorded once. These data belong to a study of high-grade serous ovarian cancer treatment subgroups. Tumor tissue was taken before any definitive surgery or chemotherapy was given. Study results and caveats: Repertoire similarity ranged roughly 0.1 to 0.85 between tumors of one patient.

This chain uses TRBV19 with TRBJ2-5; TRBD2 matches at 11 bases. Specimen: tumor tissue. The receptor's source is a human donor with high-grade serous ovarian cancer. Written as DNA, the CDR3 is TGTGCCACCTCACCCACTAGCGGGAGTTTCGAGACCCAGTACTTC. Translation gives CATSPTSGSFETQYF.